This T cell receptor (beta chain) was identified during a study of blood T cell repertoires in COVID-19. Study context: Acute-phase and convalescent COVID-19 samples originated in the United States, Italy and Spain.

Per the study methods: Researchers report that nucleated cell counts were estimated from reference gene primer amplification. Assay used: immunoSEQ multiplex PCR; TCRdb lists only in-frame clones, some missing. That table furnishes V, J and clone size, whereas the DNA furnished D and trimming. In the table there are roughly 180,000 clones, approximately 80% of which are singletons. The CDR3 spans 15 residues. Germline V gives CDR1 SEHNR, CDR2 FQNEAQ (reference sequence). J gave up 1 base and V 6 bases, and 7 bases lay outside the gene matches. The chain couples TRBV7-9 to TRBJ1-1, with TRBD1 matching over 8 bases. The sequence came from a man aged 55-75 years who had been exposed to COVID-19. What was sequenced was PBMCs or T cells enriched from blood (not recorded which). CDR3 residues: CASSLDGQGNTEAFF. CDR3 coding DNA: TGTGCCAGCAGTTTGGACGGACAGGGGAACACTGAAGCTTTCTTT.